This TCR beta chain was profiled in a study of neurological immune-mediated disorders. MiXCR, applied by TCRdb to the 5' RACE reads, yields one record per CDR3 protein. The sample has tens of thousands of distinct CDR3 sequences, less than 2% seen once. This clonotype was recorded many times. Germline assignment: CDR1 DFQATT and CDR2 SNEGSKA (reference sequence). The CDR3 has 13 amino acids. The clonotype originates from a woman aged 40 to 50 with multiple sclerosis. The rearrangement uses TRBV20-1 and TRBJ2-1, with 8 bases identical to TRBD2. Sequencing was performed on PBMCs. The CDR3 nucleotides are TGCAGGATCCGCGGGGGGAATGGCAATGAGCAGTTCTTC. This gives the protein CRIRGGNGNEQFF.